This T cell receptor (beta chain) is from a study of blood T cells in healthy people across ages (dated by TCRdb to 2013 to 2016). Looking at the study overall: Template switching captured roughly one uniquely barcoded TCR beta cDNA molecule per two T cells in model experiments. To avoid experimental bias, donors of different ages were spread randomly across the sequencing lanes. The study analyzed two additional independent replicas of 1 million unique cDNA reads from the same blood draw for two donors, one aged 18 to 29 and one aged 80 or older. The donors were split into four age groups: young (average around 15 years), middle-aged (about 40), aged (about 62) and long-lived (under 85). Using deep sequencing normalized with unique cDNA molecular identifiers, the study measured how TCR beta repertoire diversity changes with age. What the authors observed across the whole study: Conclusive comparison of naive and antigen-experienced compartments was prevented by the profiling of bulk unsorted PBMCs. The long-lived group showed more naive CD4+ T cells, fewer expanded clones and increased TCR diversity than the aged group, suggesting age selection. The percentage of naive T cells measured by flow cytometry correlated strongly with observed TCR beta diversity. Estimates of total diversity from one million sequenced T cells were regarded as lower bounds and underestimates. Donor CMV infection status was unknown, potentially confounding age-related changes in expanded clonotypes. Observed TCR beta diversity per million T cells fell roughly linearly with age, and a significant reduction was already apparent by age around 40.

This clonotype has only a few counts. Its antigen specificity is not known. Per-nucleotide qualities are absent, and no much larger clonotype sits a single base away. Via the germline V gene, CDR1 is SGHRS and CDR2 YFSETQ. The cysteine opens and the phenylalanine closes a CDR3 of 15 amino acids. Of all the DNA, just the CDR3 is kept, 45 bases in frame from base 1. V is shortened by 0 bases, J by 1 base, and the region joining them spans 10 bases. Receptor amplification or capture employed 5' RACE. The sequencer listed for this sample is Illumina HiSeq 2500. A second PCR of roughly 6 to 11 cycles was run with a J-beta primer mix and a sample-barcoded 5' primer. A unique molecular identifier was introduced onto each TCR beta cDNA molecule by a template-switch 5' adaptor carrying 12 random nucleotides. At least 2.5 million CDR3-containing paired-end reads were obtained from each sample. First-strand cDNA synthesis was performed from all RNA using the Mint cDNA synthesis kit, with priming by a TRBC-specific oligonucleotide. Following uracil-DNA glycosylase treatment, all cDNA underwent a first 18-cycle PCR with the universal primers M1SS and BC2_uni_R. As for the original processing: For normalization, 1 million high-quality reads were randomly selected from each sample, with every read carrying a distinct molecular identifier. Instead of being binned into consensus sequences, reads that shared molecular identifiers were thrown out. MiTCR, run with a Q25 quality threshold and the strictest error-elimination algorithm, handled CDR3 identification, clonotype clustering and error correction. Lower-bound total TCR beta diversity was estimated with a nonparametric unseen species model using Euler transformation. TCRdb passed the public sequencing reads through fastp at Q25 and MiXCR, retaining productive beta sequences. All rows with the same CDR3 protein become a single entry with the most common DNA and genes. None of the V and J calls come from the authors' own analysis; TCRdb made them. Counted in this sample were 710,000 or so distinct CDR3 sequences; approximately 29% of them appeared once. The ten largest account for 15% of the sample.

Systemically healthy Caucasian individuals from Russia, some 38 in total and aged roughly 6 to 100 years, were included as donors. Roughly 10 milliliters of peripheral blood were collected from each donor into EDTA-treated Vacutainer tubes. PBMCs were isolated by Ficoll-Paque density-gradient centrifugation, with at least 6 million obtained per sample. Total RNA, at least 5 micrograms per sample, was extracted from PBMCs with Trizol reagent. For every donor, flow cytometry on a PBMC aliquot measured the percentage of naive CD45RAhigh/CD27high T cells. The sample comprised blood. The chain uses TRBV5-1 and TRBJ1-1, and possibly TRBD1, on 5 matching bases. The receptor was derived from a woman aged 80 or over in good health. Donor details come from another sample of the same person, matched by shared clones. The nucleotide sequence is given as TGCGCCAGCAGCTTGGGGGGACTCCAGAACACTGAAGCTTTCTTT. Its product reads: CASSLGGLQNTEAFF.